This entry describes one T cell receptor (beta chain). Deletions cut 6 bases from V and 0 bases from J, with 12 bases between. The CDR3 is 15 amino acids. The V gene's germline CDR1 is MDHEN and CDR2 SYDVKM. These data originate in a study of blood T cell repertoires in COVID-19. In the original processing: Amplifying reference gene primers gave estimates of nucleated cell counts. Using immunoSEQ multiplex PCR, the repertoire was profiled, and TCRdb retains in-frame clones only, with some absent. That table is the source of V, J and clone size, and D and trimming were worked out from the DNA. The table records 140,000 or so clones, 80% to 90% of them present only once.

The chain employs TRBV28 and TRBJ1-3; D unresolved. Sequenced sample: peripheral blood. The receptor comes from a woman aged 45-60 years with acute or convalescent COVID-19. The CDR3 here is CASSALMSSGNTIYF. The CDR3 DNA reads TGTGCCAGCAGCGCCCTCATGAGCTCTGGAAACACCATATATTTT. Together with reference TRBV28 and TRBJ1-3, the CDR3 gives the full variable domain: DVKVTQSSRYLVKRTGEKVFLECVQDMDHENMFWYRQDPGLGLRLIYFSYDVKMKEKGDIPEGYSVSREKKERFSLILESASTNQTSMYLCASSALMSSGNTIYFGEGSWLTVV.